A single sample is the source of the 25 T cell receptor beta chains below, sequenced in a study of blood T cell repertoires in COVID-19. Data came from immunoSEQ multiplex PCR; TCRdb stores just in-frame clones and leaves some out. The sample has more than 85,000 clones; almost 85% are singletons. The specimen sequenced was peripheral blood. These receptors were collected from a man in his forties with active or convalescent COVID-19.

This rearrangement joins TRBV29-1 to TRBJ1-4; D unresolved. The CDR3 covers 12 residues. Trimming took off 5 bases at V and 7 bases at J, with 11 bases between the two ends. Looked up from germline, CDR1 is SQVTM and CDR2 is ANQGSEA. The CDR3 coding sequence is TGCAGCGTTCCGGGGTTGGGTGAAAAACTGTTTTTT. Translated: CSVPGLGEKLFF.

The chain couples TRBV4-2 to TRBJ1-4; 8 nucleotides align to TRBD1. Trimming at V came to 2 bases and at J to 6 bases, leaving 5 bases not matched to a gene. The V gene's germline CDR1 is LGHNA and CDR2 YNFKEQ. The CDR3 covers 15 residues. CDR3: CASSQTTGVDEKLFF. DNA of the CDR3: TGTGCCAGCAGCCAAACGACAGGGGTTGATGAAAAACTGTTTTTT.

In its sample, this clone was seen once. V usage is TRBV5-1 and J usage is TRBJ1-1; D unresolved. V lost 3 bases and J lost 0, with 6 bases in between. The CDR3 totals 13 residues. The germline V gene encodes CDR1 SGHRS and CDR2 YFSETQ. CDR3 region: CASSSPLNTEAFF. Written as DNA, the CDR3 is TGCGCCAGCAGCTCTCCCCTGAACACTGAAGCTTTCTTT.

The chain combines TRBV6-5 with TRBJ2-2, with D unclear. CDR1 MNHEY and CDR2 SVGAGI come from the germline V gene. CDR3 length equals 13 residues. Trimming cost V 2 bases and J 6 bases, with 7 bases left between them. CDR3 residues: CASSYMSAGELFF. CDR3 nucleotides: TGTGCCAGCAGTTACATGTCCGCCGGGGAGCTGTTTTTT.

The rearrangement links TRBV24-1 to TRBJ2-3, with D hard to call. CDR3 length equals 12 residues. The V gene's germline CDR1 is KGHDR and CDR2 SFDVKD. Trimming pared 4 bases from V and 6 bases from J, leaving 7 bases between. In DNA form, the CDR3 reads TGTGCCACCAGTGACTCGGTGGATACGCAGTATTTT. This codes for CATSDSVDTQYF.

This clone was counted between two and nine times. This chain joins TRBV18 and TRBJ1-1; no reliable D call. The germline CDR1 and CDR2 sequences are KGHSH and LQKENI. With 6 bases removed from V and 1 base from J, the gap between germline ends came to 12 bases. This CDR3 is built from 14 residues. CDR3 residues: CASSLQVENTEAFF. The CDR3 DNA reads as TGTGCCAGCTCCCTCCAGGTTGAGAACACTGAAGCTTTCTTT.

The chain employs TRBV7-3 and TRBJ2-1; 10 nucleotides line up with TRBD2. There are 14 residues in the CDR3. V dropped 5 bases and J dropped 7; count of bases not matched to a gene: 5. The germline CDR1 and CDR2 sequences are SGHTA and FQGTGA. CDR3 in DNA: TGTGCCAGCAGCCCTAGCGGGGGCATTAATGAGCAGTTCTTC. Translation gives CASSPSGGINEQFF.

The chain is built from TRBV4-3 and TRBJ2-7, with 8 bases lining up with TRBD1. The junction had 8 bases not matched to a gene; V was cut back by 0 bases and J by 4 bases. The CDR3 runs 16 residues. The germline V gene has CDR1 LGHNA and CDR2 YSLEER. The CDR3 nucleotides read TGCGCCAGCAGCCAAGAAGCCGCAGGGGGCCTGTACGAGCAGTACTTC. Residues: CASSQEAAGGLYEQYF.

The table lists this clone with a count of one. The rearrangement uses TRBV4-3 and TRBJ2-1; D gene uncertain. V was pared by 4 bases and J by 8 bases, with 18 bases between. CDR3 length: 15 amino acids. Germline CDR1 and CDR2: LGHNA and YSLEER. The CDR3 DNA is TGCGCCAGCAGCCCCAGAGGTCAGTGGGTTGATGAGCAGTTCTTC. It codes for CASSPRGQWVDEQFF.

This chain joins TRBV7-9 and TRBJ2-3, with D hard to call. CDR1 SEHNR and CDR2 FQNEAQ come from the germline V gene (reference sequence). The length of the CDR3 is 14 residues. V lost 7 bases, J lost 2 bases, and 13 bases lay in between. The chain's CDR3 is CASIPKAHTDTQYF. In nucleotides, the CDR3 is TGTGCCAGCATCCCAAAAGCCCACACAGATACGCAGTATTTT.

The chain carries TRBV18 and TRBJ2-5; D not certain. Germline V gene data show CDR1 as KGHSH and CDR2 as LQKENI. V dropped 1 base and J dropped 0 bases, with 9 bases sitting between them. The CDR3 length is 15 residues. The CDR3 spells CASSPLAVHQETQYF. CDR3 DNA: TGTGCCAGCTCACCACTGGCAGTCCACCAAGAGACCCAGTACTTC.

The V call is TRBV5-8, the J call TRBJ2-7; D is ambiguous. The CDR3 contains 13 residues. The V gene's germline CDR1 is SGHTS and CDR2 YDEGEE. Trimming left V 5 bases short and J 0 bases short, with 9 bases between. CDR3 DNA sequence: TGTGCCAGCAGGCGACTCACCTCCTACGAGCAGTACTTC. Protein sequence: CASRRLTSYEQYF.

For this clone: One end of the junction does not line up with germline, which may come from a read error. The CDR3, as DNA: TGTGCTAGCAGCCCCCGGGACAGCCAATACAATGAGCAGTTCTTC. It yields the protein CASSPRDSQYNEQFF. The gene calls are TRBV7-7 and TRBJ2-1; 7 bases match TRBD1. The CDR3 consists of 15 residues. Germline lookup yields CDR1 SSHAT and CDR2 FNYEAQ (reference sequence).

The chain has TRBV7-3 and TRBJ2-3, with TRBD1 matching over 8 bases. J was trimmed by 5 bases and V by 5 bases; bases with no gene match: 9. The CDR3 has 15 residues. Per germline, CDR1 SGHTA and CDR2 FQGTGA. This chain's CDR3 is CASSRGTGGIDTQYF. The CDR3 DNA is TGTGCCAGCAGCCGGGGGACAGGAGGGATAGATACGCAGTATTTT.

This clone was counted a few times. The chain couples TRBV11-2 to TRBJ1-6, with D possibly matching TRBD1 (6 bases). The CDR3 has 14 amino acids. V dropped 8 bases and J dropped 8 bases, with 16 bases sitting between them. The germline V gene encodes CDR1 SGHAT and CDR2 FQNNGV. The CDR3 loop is CASVVGRGDSPLHF. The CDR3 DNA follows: TGTGCCAGCGTCGTGGGCAGGGGAGATTCACCCCTCCACTTT.

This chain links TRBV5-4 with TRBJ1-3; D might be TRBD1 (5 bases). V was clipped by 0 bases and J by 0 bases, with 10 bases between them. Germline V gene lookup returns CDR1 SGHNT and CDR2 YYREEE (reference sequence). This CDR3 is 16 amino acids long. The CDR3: CASSLAGVSSGNTIYF. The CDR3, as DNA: TGTGCCAGCAGCTTGGCGGGGGTGAGCTCTGGAAACACCATATATTTT.

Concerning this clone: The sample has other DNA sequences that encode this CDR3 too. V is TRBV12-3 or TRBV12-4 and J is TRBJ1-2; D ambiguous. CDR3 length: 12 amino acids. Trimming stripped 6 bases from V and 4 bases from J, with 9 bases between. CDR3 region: CASSLRGYGYTF. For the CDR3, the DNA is TGTGCCAGCAGCCTTCGGGGCTATGGCTACACCTTC.

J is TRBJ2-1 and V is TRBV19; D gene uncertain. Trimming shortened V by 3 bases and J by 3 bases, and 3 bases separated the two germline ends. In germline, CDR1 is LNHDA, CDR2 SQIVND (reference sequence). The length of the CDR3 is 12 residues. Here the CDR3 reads CASSISYNEQFF. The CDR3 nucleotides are TGTGCCAGTAGTATTAGCTACAATGAGCAGTTCTTC.

CDR3 nucleotides: TGTGCCAGCAGCGTAGGACAGGCGAGCACAGATACGCAGTATTTT. Protein product: CASSVGQASTDTQYF. The chain links TRBV9 to TRBJ2-3; a weak D match, TRBD1 (6 bases). The V gene's germline CDR1 is SGDLS and CDR2 YYNGEE. Deletions cut 0 bases from V and 0 bases from J, with 8 bases between. The CDR3 length is 15 residues.

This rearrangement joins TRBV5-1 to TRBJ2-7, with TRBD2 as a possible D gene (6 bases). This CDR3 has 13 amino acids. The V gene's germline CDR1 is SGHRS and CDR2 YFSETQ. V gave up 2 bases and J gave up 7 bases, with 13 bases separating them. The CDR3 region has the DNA TGCGCCAGCAGCTTAGCCGAGGCGGGAGAGCAGTACTTC. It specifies CASSLAEAGEQYF.

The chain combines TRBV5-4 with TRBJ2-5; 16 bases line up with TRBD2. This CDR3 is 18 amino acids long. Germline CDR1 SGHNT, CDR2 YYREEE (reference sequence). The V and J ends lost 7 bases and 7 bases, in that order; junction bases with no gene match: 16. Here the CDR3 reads CASRPFDGTSGGAVTQYF. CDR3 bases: TGTGCCAGCCGTCCCTTCGACGGGACTAGCGGGGGGGCCGTGACCCAGTACTTC.

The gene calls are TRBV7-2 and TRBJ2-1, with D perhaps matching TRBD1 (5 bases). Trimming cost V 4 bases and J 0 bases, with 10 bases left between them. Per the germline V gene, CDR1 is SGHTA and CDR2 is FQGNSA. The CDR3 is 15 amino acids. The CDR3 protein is CASSSRGSSYNEQFF. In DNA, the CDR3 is TGTGCCAGCAGCTCAAGGGGCAGCTCCTACAATGAGCAGTTCTTC. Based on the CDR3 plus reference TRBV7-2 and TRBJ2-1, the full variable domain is GAGVSQSPSNKVTEKGKDVELRCDPISGHTALYWYRQSLGQGLEFLIYFQGNSAPDKSGLPSDRFSAERTGGSVSTLTIQRTQQEDSAVYLCASSSRGSSYNEQFFGPGTRLTVL.

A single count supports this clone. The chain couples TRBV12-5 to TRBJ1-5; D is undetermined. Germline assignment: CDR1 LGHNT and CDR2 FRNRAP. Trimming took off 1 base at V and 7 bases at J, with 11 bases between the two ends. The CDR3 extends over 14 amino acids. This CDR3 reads CASGLGASQQPQHF. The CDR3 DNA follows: TGTGCTAGTGGTTTGGGGGCATCCCAACAGCCCCAGCATTTT.

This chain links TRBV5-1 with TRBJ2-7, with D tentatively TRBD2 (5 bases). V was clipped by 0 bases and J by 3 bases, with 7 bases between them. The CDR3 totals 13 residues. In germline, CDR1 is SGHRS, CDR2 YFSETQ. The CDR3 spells CASSLGEGYEQYF. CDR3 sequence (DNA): TGCGCCAGCAGCTTGGGAGAGGGCTACGAGCAGTACTTC.

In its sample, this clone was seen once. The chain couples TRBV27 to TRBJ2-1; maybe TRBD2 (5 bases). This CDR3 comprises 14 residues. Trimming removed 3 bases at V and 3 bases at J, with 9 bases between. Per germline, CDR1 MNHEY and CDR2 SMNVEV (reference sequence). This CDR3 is CASSFPGNYNEQFF. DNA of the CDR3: TGTGCCAGCAGTTTTCCGGGGAACTACAATGAGCAGTTCTTC.